These 2 T cell receptor beta chains were sequenced from one sample in a study of beta chain features in type 1 diabetes. Overall study findings and caveats: Shorter TCRB CDR3s, moderately but significantly so, marked every one of the four CD4+ subsets in Type 1 diabetes patients.

Expressed TCRB transcripts were sequenced after all isolated RNA was converted to cDNA. TCRdb's copy holds only in-frame clones and misses some; the assay was immunoSEQ multiplex PCR. The sample lists 300,000 or so clones, roughly 14% occurring once. Their antigens are not known. Source material: naive CD4+ T cells from blood. These receptors were collected from a woman aged 18-29 years with type 1 diabetes.

This clone was picked up a small number of times. This sequence joins TRBV28 and TRBJ2-7, with D unclear. The CDR3 is 14 residues long. Trimming stripped 5 bases from V and 1 base from J, with 12 bases between. Germline V lookup: CDR1 MDHEN, CDR2 SYDVKM. CDR3 protein: CASSLPGFSYEQYF. The DNA for the CDR3 is TGTGCCAGCAGTCTCCCCGGGTTTTCCTACGAGCAGTACTTC.

The CDR3 protein is CASSLNGKETQYF. DNA of the CDR3: TGTGCCAGCAGCTTAAACGGGAAAGAGACCCAGTACTTC. The rearrangement uses TRBV7-3 and TRBJ2-5, with D perhaps TRBD2 (5 bases). Germline V gives CDR1 SGHTA, CDR2 FQGTGA. This CDR3 comprises 13 residues. V lost 1 base to trimming and J lost 3 bases, with 6 bases between them. The entire variable domain, with the rest obtained from reference TRBV7-3 and TRBJ2-5, is as follows: GAGVSQTPSNKVTEKGKYVELRCDPISGHTALYWYRQSLGQGPEFLIYFQGTGAADDSGLPNDRFFAVRPEGSVSTLKIQRTERGDSAVYLCASSLNGKETQYFGPGTRLLVL.